The present entry profiles one T cell receptor (beta chain) with its context. The data stem from a study of Ad26.COV2.S vaccination and SARS-CoV-2 variants. Assay used: immunoSEQ multiplex PCR; TCRdb lists only in-frame clones, some missing. The table records 350,000 to 450,000 clones, just over 90% of them present only once. The receptor was derived from a human donor who had recovered from COVID-19. Source: peripheral blood, taken after recovery from COVID-19.

CDR3 in amino acids: CAWRHPTGTGFLIPNYEQYF. The CDR3 bases are TGTGCCTGGAGACACCCTACCGGGACAGGGTTTTTAATTCCAAATTACGAGCAGTACTTC. V gene TRBV30 combines with J gene TRBJ2-7; 9 nucleotides align to TRBD1. Germline-derived CDR1 and CDR2 are GTSNPN and SVGIG (reference sequence). The CDR3 totals 20 residues. The junction had 25 bases not matched to a gene; V was cut back by 3 bases and J by 4 bases.